The entry below describes one TCR beta chain. As handled by the study authors: It was from reference gene primer amplification that nucleated cell counts were estimated. Assay: immunoSEQ multiplex PCR; the TCRdb copy retains only in-frame clones and omits some. The V and J calls and clone size come from that table; D and trimming were worked out from the DNA. The repertoire consists of over 200,000 clones, with around 80% occurring once and the leading ten covering 15% to 20%. CDR1 is LNHDA, CDR2 SQIVND, per germline (reference sequence). The V and J ends lost 4 bases and 6 bases, in that order; junction bases with no gene match: 8. The CDR3 length is 15 residues. The data belong to a study of blood T cell repertoires in COVID-19. Study overall: Acute-phase and convalescent COVID-19 samples originated in the United States, Italy and Spain. Sample material is recorded as cDNA or gDNA derived from T cells, B-cell-depleted T cells, or PBMCs.

The sequencing sample was made of peripheral blood. The chain employs TRBV19 and TRBJ1-4, with 7 nucleotides matching TRBD1. The TCR sequence derives from an elderly woman with active or convalescent COVID-19. CDR3 residues: CASSTDRVGDEKLFF. As DNA, the CDR3 is TGTGCCAGTAGTACCGACAGGGTGGGGGATGAAAAACTGTTTTTT.